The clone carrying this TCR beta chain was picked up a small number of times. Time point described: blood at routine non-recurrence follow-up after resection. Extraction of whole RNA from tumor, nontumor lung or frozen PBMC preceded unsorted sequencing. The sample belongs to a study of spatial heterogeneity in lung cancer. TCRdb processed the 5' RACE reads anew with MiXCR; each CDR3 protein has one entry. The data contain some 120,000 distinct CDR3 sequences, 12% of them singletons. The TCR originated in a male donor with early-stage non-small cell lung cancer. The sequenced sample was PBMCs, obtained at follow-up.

CDR3 sequence reads: CASSQEGTSPYNEQFF. The CDR3 DNA is TGTGCCAGCAGCCAAGAGGGGACTAGCCCCTACAATGAGCAGTTCTTC. The chain carries TRBV3-1 and TRBJ2-1; TRBD2 aligns across 9 bases. Looked up from germline, CDR1 is LGHDT and CDR2 is YNNKEL (reference sequence). The V and J ends lost 0 bases and 2 bases, in that order; junction bases with no gene match: 2. CDR3 size: 16 residues.